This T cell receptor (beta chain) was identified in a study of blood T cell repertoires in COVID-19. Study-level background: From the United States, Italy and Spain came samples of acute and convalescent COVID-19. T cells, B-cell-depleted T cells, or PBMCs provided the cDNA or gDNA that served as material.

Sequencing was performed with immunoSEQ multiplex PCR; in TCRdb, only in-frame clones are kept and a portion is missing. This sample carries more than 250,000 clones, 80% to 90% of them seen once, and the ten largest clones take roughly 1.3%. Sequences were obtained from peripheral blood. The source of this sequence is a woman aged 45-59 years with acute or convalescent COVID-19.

The CDR3 bases are TGTGCCAGCAGCCGGGGACTAGCGGGAGGGGGATACGAGCAGTACTTC. The encoded protein is CASSRGLAGGGYEQYF. This chain connects TRBV13 to TRBJ2-7; 16 bases line up with TRBD2. The germline V gene encodes CDR1 PRHDT and CDR2 FYEKMQ (reference sequence). The CDR3 sequence is 16 residues long. The V segment lost 5 bases and the J segment 4 bases; nucleotides outside the gene matches: 5.